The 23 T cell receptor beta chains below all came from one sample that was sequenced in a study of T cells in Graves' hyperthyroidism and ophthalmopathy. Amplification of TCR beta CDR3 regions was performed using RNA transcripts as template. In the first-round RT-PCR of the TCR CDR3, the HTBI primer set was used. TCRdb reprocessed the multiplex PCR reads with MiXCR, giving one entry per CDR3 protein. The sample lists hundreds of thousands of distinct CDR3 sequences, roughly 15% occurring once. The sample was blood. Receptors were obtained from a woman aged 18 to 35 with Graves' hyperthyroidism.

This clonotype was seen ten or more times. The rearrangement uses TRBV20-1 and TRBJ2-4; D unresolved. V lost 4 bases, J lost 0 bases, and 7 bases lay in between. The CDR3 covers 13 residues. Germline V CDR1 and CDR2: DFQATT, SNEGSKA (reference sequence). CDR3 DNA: TGCAGTGCTAAGACATTAGCCAAAAACATTCAGTACTTC. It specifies CSAKTLAKNIQYF.

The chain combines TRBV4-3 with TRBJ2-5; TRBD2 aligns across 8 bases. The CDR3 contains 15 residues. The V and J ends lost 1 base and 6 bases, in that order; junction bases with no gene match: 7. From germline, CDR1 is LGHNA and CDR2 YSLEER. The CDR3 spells CASSQGAGGHKTQYF. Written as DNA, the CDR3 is TGCGCCAGCAGCCAAGGCGCGGGGGGTCACAAGACCCAGTACTTC.

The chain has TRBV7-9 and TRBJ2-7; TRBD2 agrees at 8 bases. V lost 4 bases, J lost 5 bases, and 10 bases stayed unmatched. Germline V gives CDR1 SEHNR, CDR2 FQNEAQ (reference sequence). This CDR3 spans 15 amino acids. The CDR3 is CASSSGISGIHEQYF. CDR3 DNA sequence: TGTGCCAGCAGCTCCGGGATTAGCGGGATCCACGAGCAGTACTTC.

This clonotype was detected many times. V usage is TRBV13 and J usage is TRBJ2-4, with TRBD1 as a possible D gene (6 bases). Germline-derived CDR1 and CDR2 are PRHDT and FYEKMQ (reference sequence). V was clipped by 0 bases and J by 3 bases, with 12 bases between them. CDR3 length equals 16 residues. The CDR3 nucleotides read TGTGCCAGCAGCTTAGGATCGGACAGCAGCAAAAACATTCAGTACTTC. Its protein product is CASSLGSDSSKNIQYF.

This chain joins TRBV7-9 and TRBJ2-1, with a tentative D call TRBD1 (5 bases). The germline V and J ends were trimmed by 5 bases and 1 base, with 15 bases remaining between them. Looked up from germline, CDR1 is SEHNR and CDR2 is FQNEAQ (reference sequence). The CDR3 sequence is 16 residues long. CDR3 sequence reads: CASSGALPGSYNEQFF. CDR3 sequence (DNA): TGTGCCAGCAGCGGGGCCCTTCCGGGTTCCTACAATGAGCAGTTCTTC.

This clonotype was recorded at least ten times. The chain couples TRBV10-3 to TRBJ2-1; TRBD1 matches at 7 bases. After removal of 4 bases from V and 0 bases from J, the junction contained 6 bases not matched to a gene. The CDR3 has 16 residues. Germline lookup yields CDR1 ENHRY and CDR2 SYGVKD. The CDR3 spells CAISGQDRSSYNEQFF. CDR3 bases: TGTGCCATCAGTGGCCAGGACAGGAGCTCCTACAATGAGCAGTTCTTC.

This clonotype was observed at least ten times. CDR3 DNA: TGTGCCAGCAGCTTAGTTCTGGGGAAGAACGAGCAGTACTTC. Translation: CASSLVLGKNEQYF. The chain links TRBV7-8 to TRBJ2-7, with D hard to call. Germline V CDR1 and CDR2: SGHVS, FQNEAQ. V was cut by 1 base and J by 5 bases, with 12 bases left in between. The CDR3 length is 14 residues.

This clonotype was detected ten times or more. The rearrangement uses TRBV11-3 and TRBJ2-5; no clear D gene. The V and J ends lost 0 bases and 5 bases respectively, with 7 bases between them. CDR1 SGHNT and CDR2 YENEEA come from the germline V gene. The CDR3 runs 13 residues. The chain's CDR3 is CASSLDMTETQYF. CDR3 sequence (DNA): TGTGCCAGCAGCTTAGATATGACGGAGACCCAGTACTTC.

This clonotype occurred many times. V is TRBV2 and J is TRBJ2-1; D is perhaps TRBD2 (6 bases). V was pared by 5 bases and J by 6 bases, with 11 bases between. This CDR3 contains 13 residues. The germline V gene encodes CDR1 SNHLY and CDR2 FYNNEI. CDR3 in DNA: TGTGCCAGCAGTCGCCGGGGGATCAATGAGCAGTTCTTC. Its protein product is CASSRRGINEQFF.

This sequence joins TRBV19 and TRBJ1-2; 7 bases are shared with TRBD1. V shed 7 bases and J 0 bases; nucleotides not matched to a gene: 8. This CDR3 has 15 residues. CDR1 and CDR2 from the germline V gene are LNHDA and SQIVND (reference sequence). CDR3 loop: CASIRDSETNYGYTF. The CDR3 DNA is TGTGCCAGTATCCGGGACAGCGAAACTAACTATGGCTACACCTTC.

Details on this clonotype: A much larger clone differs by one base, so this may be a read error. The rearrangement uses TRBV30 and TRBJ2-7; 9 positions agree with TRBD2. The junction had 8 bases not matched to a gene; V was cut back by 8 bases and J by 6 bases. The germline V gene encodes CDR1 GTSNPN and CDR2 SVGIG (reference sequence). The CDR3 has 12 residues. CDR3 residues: CARASGKGEQYF. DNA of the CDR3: TGTGCCCGGGCTAGCGGGAAGGGCGAGCAGTACTTC.

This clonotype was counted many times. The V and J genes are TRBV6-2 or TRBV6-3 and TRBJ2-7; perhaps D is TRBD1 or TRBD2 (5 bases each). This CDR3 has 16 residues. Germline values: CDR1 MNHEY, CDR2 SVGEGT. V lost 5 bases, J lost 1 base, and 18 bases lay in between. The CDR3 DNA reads TGTGCCAGCAGTGAATCCTCTGGGACGAAATCCTACGAGCAGTACTTC. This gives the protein CASSESSGTKSYEQYF.

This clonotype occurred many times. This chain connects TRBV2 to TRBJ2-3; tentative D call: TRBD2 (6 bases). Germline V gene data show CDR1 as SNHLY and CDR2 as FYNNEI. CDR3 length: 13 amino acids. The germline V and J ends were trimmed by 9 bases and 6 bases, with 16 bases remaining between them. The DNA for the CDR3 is TGTGCCAGTTGCGCGGGACGCCTGGATACGCAGTATTTT. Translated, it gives CASCAGRLDTQYF.

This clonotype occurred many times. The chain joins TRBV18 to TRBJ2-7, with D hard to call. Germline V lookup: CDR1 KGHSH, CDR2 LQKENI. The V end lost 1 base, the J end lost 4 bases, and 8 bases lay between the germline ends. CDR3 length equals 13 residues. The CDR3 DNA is TGTGCCAGCTCACCACTTCTTAATTACGAGCAGTACTTC. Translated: CASSPLLNYEQYF.

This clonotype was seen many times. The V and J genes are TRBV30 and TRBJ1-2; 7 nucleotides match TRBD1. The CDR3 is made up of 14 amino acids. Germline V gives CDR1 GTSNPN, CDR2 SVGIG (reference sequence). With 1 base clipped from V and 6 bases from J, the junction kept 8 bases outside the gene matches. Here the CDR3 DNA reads TGTGCCTGGAGTGGAAAGGGGGCGGGAGATGGCTACACCTTC. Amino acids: CAWSGKGAGDGYTF.

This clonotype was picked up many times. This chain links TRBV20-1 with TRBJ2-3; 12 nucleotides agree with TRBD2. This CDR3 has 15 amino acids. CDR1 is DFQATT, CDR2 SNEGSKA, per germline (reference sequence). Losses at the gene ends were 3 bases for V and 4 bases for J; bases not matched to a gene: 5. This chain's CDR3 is CSARGLAGRADTQYF. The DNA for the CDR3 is TGCAGTGCTAGGGGACTAGCGGGCCGGGCAGATACGCAGTATTTT.

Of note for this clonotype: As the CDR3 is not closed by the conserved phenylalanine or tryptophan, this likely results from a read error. The CDR3 reads CAWRGTGGYGYTI. CDR3 nucleotide sequence: TGTGCCTGGAGAGGGACAGGGGGCTATGGCTACACCATC. The rearrangement uses TRBV30 and TRBJ1-2, with TRBD1 matching over 11 bases. Germline assignment: CDR1 GTSNPN and CDR2 SVGIG (reference sequence). V lost 3 bases to trimming and J lost 4 bases; unmatched junction nucleotides: 1. The CDR3 runs to 13 residues.

CDR3 DNA sequence: TGTGCCAGCCACCGACGCCGGGATACTAACACCGGGGAGCTGTTTTTT. Its translation: CASHRRRDTNTGELFF. The chain employs TRBV18 and TRBJ2-2, with TRBD2 as a possible D gene (5 bases). V shed 8 bases and J shed 2 bases, with 18 bases lying between them. CDR1 and CDR2 (germline): KGHSH, LQKENI. The CDR3 is made up of 16 amino acids.

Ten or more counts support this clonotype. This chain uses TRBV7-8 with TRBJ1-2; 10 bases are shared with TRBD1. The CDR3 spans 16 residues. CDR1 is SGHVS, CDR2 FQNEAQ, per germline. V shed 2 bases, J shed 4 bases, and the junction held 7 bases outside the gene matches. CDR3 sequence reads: CASSLNTWDRGYGYTF. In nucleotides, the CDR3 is TGTGCCAGCAGCTTAAACACTTGGGACAGGGGCTATGGCTACACCTTC.

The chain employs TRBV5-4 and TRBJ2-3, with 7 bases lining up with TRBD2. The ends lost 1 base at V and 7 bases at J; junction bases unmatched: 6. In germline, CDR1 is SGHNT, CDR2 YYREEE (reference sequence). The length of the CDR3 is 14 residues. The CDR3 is CASSLPELANTQYF. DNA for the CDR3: TGTGCCAGCAGCTTGCCTGAACTAGCGAATACGCAGTATTTT.

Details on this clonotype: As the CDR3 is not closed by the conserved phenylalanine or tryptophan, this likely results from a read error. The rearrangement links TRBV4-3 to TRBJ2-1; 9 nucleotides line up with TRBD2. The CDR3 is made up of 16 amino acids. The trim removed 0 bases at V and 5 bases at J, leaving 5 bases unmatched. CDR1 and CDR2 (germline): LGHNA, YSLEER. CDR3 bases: TGCGCCAGCAGCCAAGATCGGGCTAGCGGGAACAATGAGCAGTTCCTC. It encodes CASSQDRASGNNEQFL.

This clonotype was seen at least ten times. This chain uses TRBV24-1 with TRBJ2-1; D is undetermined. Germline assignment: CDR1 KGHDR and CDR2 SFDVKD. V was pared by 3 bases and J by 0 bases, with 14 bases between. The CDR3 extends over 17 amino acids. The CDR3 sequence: CATSDPFSPSSYNEQFF. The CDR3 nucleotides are TGTGCCACCAGTGATCCCTTTAGCCCAAGCTCCTACAATGAGCAGTTCTTC.

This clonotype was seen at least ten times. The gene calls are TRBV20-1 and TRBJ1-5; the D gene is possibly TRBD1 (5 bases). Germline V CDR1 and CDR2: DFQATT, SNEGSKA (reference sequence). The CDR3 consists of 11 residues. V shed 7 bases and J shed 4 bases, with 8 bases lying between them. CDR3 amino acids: CSVEGNQPQHF. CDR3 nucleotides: TGCAGTGTTGAGGGGAATCAGCCCCAGCATTTT.